One and the same sample provided the 5 T cell receptor beta chains below, sequenced in a study of cytomegalovirus exposure and HLA in healthy donors. TCRdb's table, derived via immunoSEQ multiplex PCR, lists solely in-frame clones and lacks some. The sample holds some 170,000 clones; about 89% are singletons and the top ten take 2% to 3%. Source material: PBMCs. These receptors were collected from a man aged 18 to 30 in good health and CMV-seropositive.

This chain joins TRBV30 and TRBJ1-6; 9 nucleotides match TRBD1. Germline values: CDR1 GTSNPN, CDR2 SVGIG (reference sequence). The trim removed 6 bases at V and 1 base at J, leaving 7 bases unmatched. The CDR3 contains 16 residues. As DNA, the CDR3 is TGTGCCTGCCCCGGGACAGGGAATTCCTATAATTCACCCCTCCACTTT. This gives the protein CACPGTGNSYNSPLHF.

The chain carries TRBV7-3 and TRBJ2-3, with 10 bases aligning to TRBD2. With V trimmed by 5 bases and J by 9 bases, 11 bases remained unmatched. CDR3 length: 15 residues. Germline V gene lookup returns CDR1 SGHTA and CDR2 FQGTGA. The CDR3 loop is CASSPQGLANPTQYF. CDR3 nucleotides: TGTGCCAGCAGCCCCCAGGGACTAGCGAATCCCACGCAGTATTTT.

The chain combines TRBV5-6 with TRBJ1-2, with D tentatively TRBD1 (5 bases). The CDR3 is 13 residues long. Germline CDR1 is SGHDT and CDR2 is YYEEEE. V lost 2 bases and J lost 4, with 9 bases in between. CDR3 residues: CASSFGGSYGYTF. The CDR3 DNA follows: TGTGCCAGCAGCTTCGGGGGTAGCTATGGCTACACCTTC.

The V and J genes are TRBV5-1 and TRBJ2-7; 10 positions match TRBD1. From germline, CDR1 is SGHRS and CDR2 YFSETQ. Germline trimming cut 4 bases from V and 3 bases from J; bases unmatched to any gene: 22. CDR3 length: 20 residues. The CDR3 reads CASSSPSRDRGHLGVYEQYF. For the CDR3, the DNA is TGCGCCAGCAGCAGTCCCAGTCGGGACAGGGGCCACCTGGGGGTCTACGAGCAGTACTTC. The full variable domain, completed using reference TRBV5-1 and TRBJ2-7, is KAGVTQTPRYLIKTRGQQVTLSCSPISGHRSVSWYQQTPGQGLQFLFEYFSETQRNKGNFPGRFSGRQFSNSRSEMNVSTLELGDSALYLCASSSPSRDRGHLGVYEQYFGPGTRLTVT.

This chain uses TRBV5-6 with TRBJ2-7, with 7 bases identical to TRBD2. CDR1 and CDR2 (germline): SGHDT, YYEEEE. Losses at the gene ends were 4 bases for V and 5 bases for J; bases not matched to a gene: 9. This CDR3 spans 14 amino acids. The CDR3, as DNA: TGTGCCAGCAGCCCCACCGTGGGAGGGAACGAGCAGTACTTC. It specifies CASSPTVGGNEQYF.